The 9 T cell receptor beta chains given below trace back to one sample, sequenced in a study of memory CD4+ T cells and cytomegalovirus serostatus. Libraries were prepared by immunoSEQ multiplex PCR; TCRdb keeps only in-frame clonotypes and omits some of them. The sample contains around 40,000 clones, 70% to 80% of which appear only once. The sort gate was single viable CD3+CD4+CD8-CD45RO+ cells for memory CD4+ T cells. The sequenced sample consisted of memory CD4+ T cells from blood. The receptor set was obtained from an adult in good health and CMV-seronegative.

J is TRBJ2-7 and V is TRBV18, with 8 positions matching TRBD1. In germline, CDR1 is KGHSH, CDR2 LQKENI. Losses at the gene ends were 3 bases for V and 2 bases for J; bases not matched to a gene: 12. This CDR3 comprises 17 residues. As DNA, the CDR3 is TGTGCCAGCTCACCCCTATCACAGCCGGGACAGGCCTACGAGCAGTACTTC. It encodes CASSPLSQPGQAYEQYF.

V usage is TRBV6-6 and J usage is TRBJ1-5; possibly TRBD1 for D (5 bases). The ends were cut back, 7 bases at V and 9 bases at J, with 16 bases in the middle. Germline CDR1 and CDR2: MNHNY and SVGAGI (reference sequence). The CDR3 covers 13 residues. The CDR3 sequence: CASTEGPQWPQHF. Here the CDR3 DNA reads TGTGCCAGCACCGAGGGGCCCCAATGGCCCCAGCATTTT.

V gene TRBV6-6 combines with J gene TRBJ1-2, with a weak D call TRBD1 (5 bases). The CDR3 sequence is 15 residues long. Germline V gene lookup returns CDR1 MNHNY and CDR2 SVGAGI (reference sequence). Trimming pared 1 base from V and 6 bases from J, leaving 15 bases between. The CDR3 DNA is TGTGCCAGCAGTTACTACCGGGACCGCGGGGATGGCTACACCTTC. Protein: CASSYYRDRGDGYTF.

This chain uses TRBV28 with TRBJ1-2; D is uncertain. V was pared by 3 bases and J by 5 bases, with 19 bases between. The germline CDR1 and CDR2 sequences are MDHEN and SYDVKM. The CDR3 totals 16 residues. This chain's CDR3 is CASSFAPGRLGYGYTF. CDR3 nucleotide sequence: TGTGCCAGCAGTTTCGCTCCCGGGCGCTTGGGGTATGGCTACACCTTC.

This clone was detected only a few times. The CDR3 sequence is CASSPQNHQPQHF. DNA of the CDR3: TGTGCCAGCTCACCGCAGAACCATCAGCCCCAGCATTTT. This chain connects TRBV18 to TRBJ1-5; D unclear. Germline V gives CDR1 KGHSH, CDR2 LQKENI. CDR3 size: 13 residues. V was cut by 3 bases and J by 5 bases, with 8 bases left in between.

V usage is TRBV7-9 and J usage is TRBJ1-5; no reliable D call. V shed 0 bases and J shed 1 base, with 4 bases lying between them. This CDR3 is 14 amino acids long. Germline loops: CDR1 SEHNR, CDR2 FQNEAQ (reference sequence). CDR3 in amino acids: CASSLAGSNQPQHF. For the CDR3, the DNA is TGTGCCAGCAGCTTAGCAGGGAGCAATCAGCCCCAGCATTTT.

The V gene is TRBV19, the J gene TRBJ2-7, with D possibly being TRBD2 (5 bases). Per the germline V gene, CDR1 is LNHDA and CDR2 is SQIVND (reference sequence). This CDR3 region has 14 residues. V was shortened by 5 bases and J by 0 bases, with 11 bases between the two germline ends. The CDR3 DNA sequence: TGTGCCAGTAGTCCCTCTGGAGGCTCCTACGAGCAGTACTTC. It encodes CASSPSGGSYEQYF.

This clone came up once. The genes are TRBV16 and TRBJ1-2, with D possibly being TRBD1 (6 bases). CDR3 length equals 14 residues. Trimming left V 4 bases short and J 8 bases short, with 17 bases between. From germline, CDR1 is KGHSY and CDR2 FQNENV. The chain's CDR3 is CASSPTPTGGGYTF. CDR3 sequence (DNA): TGTGCCAGCAGCCCAACCCCCACGGGGGGCGGCTACACCTTC.

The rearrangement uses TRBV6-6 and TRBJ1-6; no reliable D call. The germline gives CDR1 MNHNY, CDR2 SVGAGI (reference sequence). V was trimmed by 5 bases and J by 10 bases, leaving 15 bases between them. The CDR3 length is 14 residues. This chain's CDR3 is CASSPTPLESPLHF. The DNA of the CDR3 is TGTGCCAGCAGTCCTACTCCACTGGAGTCACCCCTCCACTTT.